The clone carrying this T cell receptor (beta chain) was seen ten or more times. These data belong to a study of neurological immune-mediated disorders. TCRdb called the 5' RACE reads again in MiXCR, with one record for every CDR3 protein. The sample lists some 86,000 distinct CDR3 sequences, 2.5% to 3% occurring once. This CDR3 spans 14 amino acids. Trimming at V came to 2 bases and at J to 5 bases, leaving 6 bases not matched to a gene. CDR1 is SGHTA and CDR2 is FQGNSA in the germline V gene. The TCR comes from a woman aged 25 to 39 with multiple sclerosis. The sequenced sample consisted of PBMCs. The chain carries TRBV7-2 and TRBJ2-7, with 7 nucleotides matching TRBD2. The CDR3 region is CASSLNGRRDEQYF. The CDR3 nucleotides are TGTGCCAGCAGCTTAAACGGGAGGAGGGACGAGCAGTACTTC.